One sample yielded the 25 T cell receptor beta chains listed below, sequenced in a study of T cells in Graves' hyperthyroidism and ophthalmopathy. It was RNA transcripts that yielded the amplified TCR beta CDR3 regions. A first-round RT-PCR of the TCR CDR3 used the HTBI primer set. TCRdb itself ran the multiplex PCR reads through MiXCR, one entry per CDR3 protein. Of 500,000 or so distinct CDR3 sequences in the sample, roughly 17% were seen once. The sample comprised blood. These receptors came from a woman aged 18-29 years with Graves' ophthalmopathy.

There are many counts of this clonotype. This chain links TRBV20-1 with TRBJ2-3, with 9 bases that match TRBD2. The CDR3 is made up of 14 amino acids. The ends lost 4 bases at V and 2 bases at J; junction bases unmatched: 4. Germline CDR1 reads DFQATT; CDR2 reads SNEGSKA (reference sequence). The CDR3 coding sequence is TGCAGTGCTATCCTAGCGGGGTCCACAGATACGCAGTATTTT. This translates into CSAILAGSTDTQYF.

At least ten counts were recorded for this clonotype. This chain joins TRBV28 and TRBJ2-7, with D maybe TRBD1 (6 bases). The CDR3 consists of 13 residues. V lost 5 bases and J lost 5, with 13 bases in between. CDR1 MDHEN and CDR2 SYDVKM come from the germline V gene. CDR3 residues: CASSGTGLNEQYF. CDR3 bases: TGTGCCAGCAGTGGCACAGGGCTCAACGAGCAGTACTTC. The full variable domain, its missing parts supplied by reference TRBV28 and TRBJ2-7, is DVKVTQSSRYLVKRTGEKVFLECVQDMDHENMFWYRQDPGLGLRLIYFSYDVKMKEKGDIPEGYSVSREKKERFSLILESASTNQTSMYLCASSGTGLNEQYFGPGTRLTVT.

This sequence joins TRBV7-3 and TRBJ1-6; D remains unclear. Germline V lookup: CDR1 SGHTA, CDR2 FQGTGA. Trimming left V 5 bases short and J 7 bases short, with 15 bases between. This CDR3 region has 15 residues. The CDR3 protein is CASSRDIYGNSPLHF. In nucleotides, the CDR3 is TGTGCCAGCAGCCGCGACATTTACGGGAATTCACCCCTCCACTTT.

The sample holds a few counts of this clonotype. The V and J genes are TRBV7-3 and TRBJ1-6, with 7 bases aligning to TRBD1. Germline V gene data show CDR1 as SGHTA and CDR2 as FQGTGA. V gave up 6 bases and J gave up 10 bases; unmatched junction bases: 6. This CDR3 is 13 amino acids long. The CDR3 spells CASSSGGLSPLHF. CDR3 DNA: TGTGCCAGCAGTTCAGGGGGACTCTCACCCCTCCACTTT. Full variable domain (rest looked up from reference TRBV7-3 and TRBJ1-6): GAGVSQTPSNKVTEKGKYVELRCDPISGHTALYWYRQSLGQGPEFLIYFQGTGAADDSGLPNDRFFAVRPEGSVSTLKIQRTERGDSAVYLCASSSGGLSPLHFGNGTRLTVT.

This clonotype has more than one count but fewer than ten. This rearrangement joins TRBV5-6 to TRBJ1-1, with D possibly matching TRBD1 (5 bases). This CDR3 comprises 16 residues. Trimming shortened V by 5 bases and J by 1 base, and 18 bases separated the two germline ends. CDR1 and CDR2 (germline): SGHDT, YYEEEE. The CDR3 protein is CASRELSGGGNTEAFF. DNA for the CDR3: TGTGCCAGCAGGGAACTTTCGGGCGGGGGGAACACTGAAGCTTTCTTT.

As for this clonotype: A clone one base away is much larger, so this may be a read error. The gene calls are TRBV16 and TRBJ1-1; D is uncertain. The germline gives CDR1 KGHSY, CDR2 FQNENV. The CDR3 is 12 amino acids. The V end was cut by 4 bases, the J end by 6 bases, with 9 bases between. The DNA of the CDR3 is TGTGCCAGCAGCCCAAAGGACTCTGAAGCTTTCTTT. Its protein product is CASSPKDSEAFF.

This clonotype appeared many times. The chain links TRBV7-8 to TRBJ1-2; D call uncertain. This CDR3 is 15 amino acids long. Trimming cost V 6 bases and J 0 bases, with 14 bases left between them. Germline V gene data show CDR1 as SGHVS and CDR2 as FQNEAQ. CDR3 sequence (DNA): TGTGCCAGCAGTCTCCGACTGAAGTCTAACTATGGCTACACCTTC. Translated, it gives CASSLRLKSNYGYTF.

This clonotype was picked up many times. The chain employs TRBV11-2 and TRBJ2-1; D might be TRBD1 (6 bases). Trimming removed 2 bases at V and 4 bases at J, with 15 bases between. There are 16 residues in the CDR3. Germline-derived CDR1 and CDR2 are SGHAT and FQNNGV. As DNA, the CDR3 is TGTGCCAGCAGCTTACAGACTGGACAGCCATACAATGAGCAGTTCTTC. Residues: CASSLQTGQPYNEQFF.

This clonotype was recorded a few times. CDR3 sequence (DNA): TGCAGTGCTTGGACTAGCGTCCGTCGTGATGAGCAGTTCTTC. This encodes CSAWTSVRRDEQFF. This rearrangement joins TRBV20-1 to TRBJ2-1; 9 bases fit TRBD2. Trimming cost V 5 bases and J 8 bases; bases outside gene matches: 10. CDR1 DFQATT and CDR2 SNEGSKA come from the germline V gene (reference sequence). This CDR3 is 14 amino acids long.

This clonotype was picked up many times. This may come from a read error, since a much larger clone is one base off. V and J are TRBV18 and TRBJ2-3; D uncertain. Germline CDR1 reads KGHSH; CDR2 reads LQKENI. This CDR3 contains 13 residues. V lost 0 bases and J lost 2, with 3 bases in between. CDR3 DNA sequence: TGTGCCAGCTCACCACCCACCACAGATACGCAGTATTTT. It translates to CASSPPTTDTQYF.

Points on this clonotype: At one of its ends the junction is not consistent with the germline gene, which may arise from a read error. The V and J genes are TRBV6-1 and TRBJ2-7; 7 bases agree with TRBD1. CDR1 and CDR2 (germline): MNHNS, SASEGT. The CDR3 spans 14 residues. CDR3 amino acids: CDSSPDRDPYEQYF. The CDR3 DNA sequence: TGTGACAGCAGCCCCGACAGGGACCCCTACGAGCAGTACTTC.

Only a few counts were recorded for this clonotype. This chain joins TRBV5-1 and TRBJ1-6; possible D gene TRBD1, 5 bases. The CDR3 consists of 15 residues. The germline gives CDR1 SGHRS, CDR2 YFSETQ. Deletions cut 4 bases from V and 8 bases from J, with 16 bases between. The CDR3 region has the DNA TGCGCCAGCAGCAAGCGACAGTCAAAGGATTCACCCCTCCACTTT. Translation gives CASSKRQSKDSPLHF.

This clonotype was observed a few times. The V and J genes are TRBV4-2 and TRBJ1-3; TRBD1 matches at 8 bases. This CDR3 is built from 17 residues. Germline lookup yields CDR1 LGHNA and CDR2 YNFKEQ. V dropped 1 base and J dropped 0; count of bases not matched to a gene: 5. CDR3: CASSQGGTGRSGNTIYF. CDR3 DNA sequence: TGTGCCAGCAGCCAAGGGGGGACAGGCCGCTCTGGAAACACCATATATTTT.

In regard to this clonotype: This may be a read error: a much more frequent sequence differs by one nucleotide. The chain carries TRBV28 and TRBJ1-1; TRBD1 agrees at 7 bases. The CDR3 runs 14 residues. The germline V gene has CDR1 MDHEN and CDR2 SYDVKM. The V and J ends lost 6 bases and 3 bases, in that order; junction bases with no gene match: 7. The CDR3 region is CASRVTGVDTEAFF. DNA of the CDR3: TGTGCCAGCAGAGTTACAGGGGTGGACACTGAAGCTTTCTTT.

Many counts were recorded for this clonotype. The gene calls are TRBV20-1 and TRBJ2-7; 8 nucleotides agree with TRBD2. The CDR3 length is 14 residues. The V segment lost 3 bases and the J segment 6 bases; nucleotides outside the gene matches: 10. CDR1 and CDR2 (germline): DFQATT, SNEGSKA (reference sequence). The DNA for the CDR3 is TGCAGTGCTAGTCAGGCTAGCGGGCCGCCCGAGCAGTACTTC. The encoded protein is CSASQASGPPEQYF.

This clonotype came up a few times. The CDR3 sequence: CASSRPAIEEQFF. As DNA, the CDR3 is TGTGCCAGCAGCCGCCCCGCGATAGAAGAGCAGTTCTTC. V is TRBV5-5 and J is TRBJ2-1, with no clear D. CDR3 length: 13 amino acids. Trimming took off 4 bases at V and 10 bases at J, with 15 bases between the two ends. CDR1 is SGHKS and CDR2 is YYEKEE in the germline V gene (reference sequence).

This clonotype was seen once. The CDR3 reads CAWSPKGRSYEQYF. The CDR3 DNA follows: TGTGCCTGGAGTCCAAAAGGACGGAGCTACGAGCAGTACTTC. The chain joins TRBV30 to TRBJ2-7, with D unresolved. Germline V gene sequence: CDR1 GTSNPN, CDR2 SVGIG (reference sequence). Trimming stripped 2 bases from V and 3 bases from J, with 14 bases between. The length of the CDR3 is 14 residues.

This clonotype was counted only a few times. The chain employs TRBV20-1 and TRBJ2-1; the match to TRBD2 covers 8 bases. V trimming: 3 bases; J trimming: 10 bases; junction bases outside the gene matches: 11. The CDR3 length is 14 residues. Germline V gives CDR1 DFQATT, CDR2 SNEGSKA (reference sequence). CDR3 residues: CSASERELYTEQFF. CDR3 sequence (DNA): TGCAGTGCTAGTGAGCGGGAGTTATATACGGAGCAGTTCTTC.

This clonotype was seen more than once but under ten times. The chain combines TRBV12-3 or TRBV12-4 with TRBJ1-4; 9 positions match TRBD1. Germline trimming cut 6 bases from V and 8 bases from J; bases unmatched to any gene: 10. The length of the CDR3 is 15 residues. The CDR3 bases are TGTGCCAGCAGGGCAGACAGGGGGAAGAAGGAAAAACTGTTTTTT. Translation gives CASRADRGKKEKLFF.

V gene TRBV10-3 combines with J gene TRBJ2-1; D not resolved. CDR1 is ENHRY, CDR2 SYGVKD, per germline. Trimming removed 3 bases at V and 7 bases at J, with 16 bases between. The CDR3 has 15 residues. Here the CDR3 reads CAISDISRTPNEQFF. The CDR3 region has the DNA TGTGCCATCAGTGACATTAGTAGGACCCCAAATGAGCAGTTCTTC.

This sequence joins TRBV6-1 and TRBJ1-1, with D uncertain. V lost 6 bases to trimming and J lost 0 bases, with 17 bases between them. Germline CDR1 reads MNHNS; CDR2 reads SASEGT. This CDR3 contains 16 residues. CDR3 nucleotide sequence: TGTGCCAGCAGGGAGGGAGGTCGGGGAATGAACACTGAAGCTTTCTTT. It encodes CASREGGRGMNTEAFF.

The chain is built from TRBV3-1 and TRBJ2-5; a weak D match, TRBD2 (6 bases). V lost 5 bases, J lost 1 base, and 11 bases lay in between. CDR1 and CDR2 (germline): LGHDT, YNNKEL (reference sequence). The CDR3 is 14 amino acids. This chain's CDR3 is CASSDREIQETQYF. The CDR3 DNA is TGTGCCAGCAGCGACCGGGAGATCCAAGAGACCCAGTACTTC.

Many counts were recorded for this clonotype. This sequence joins TRBV28 and TRBJ2-3; D not resolved. The V gene lost 6 bases and the J gene lost 2 bases, with 9 bases spanning the gap. The CDR3 length is 13 residues. CDR1 and CDR2 (germline): MDHEN, SYDVKM. CDR3 sequence: CASSTPSTDTQYF. CDR3 coding DNA: TGTGCCAGCAGCACGCCGTCCACAGATACGCAGTATTTT.

The chain couples TRBV27 to TRBJ1-5; 11 nucleotides match TRBD1. The germline gives CDR1 MNHEY, CDR2 SMNVEV (reference sequence). With 5 bases clipped from V and 6 bases from J, the junction kept 6 bases outside the gene matches. The CDR3 runs to 15 residues. This CDR3 reads CASSTGTGGSQPQHF. CDR3 nucleotide sequence: TGTGCCAGCAGTACCGGGACAGGGGGAAGTCAGCCCCAGCATTTT.

This clonotype has more than one count but fewer than ten. The V and J genes are TRBV5-1 and TRBJ1-2, with TRBD1 matching over 9 bases. With 4 bases clipped from V and 9 bases from J, the junction kept 10 bases outside the gene matches. Germline CDR1 SGHRS, CDR2 YFSETQ. The CDR3 length is 14 residues. DNA for the CDR3: TGCGCCAGCAGCATACCGGGACAGGGTAAGAGCTACACCTTC. Translating gives CASSIPGQGKSYTF.